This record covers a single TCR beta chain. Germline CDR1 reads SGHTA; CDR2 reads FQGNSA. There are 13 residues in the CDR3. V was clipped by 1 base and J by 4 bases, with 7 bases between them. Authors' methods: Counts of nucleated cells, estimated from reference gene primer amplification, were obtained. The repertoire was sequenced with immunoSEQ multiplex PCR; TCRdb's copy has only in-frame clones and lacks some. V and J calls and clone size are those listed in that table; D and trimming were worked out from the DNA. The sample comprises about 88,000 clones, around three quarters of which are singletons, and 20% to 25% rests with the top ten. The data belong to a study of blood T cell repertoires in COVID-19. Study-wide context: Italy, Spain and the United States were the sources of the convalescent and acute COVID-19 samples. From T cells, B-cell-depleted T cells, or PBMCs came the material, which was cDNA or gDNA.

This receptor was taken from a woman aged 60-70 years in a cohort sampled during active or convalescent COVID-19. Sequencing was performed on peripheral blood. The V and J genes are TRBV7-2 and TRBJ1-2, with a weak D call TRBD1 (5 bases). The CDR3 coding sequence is TGTGCCAGCAGCTTAGACAGGCTCTATGGCTACACCTTC. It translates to CASSLDRLYGYTF.